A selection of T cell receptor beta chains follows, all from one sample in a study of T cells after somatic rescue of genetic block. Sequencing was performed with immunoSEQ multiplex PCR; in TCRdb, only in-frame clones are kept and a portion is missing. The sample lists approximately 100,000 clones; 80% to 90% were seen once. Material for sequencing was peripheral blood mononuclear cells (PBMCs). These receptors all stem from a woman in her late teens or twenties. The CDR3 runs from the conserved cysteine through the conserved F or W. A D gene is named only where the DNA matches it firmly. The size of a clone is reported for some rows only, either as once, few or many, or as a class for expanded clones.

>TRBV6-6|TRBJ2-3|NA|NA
CASSYSEGSTDTQYF
TGTGCCAGCAGTTACTCTGAGGGCTCTACAGATACGCAGTATTTT
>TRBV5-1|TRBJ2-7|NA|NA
CASSLAGQTYEQYF
TGCGCCAGCAGCTTGGCCGGGCAGACCTACGAGCAGTACTTC
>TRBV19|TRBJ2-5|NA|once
CASSTLTPRAETQYF
TGTGCCAGTAGTACCCTCACCCCCCGAGCTGAGACCCAGTACTTC
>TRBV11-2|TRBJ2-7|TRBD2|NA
CASSFPLSGTAYEQYF
TGTGCCAGCAGCTTCCCACTTAGCGGGACGGCCTACGAGCAGTACTTC
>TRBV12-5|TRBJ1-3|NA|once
CASGTRGWGNTIYF
TGTGCTAGTGGAACTCGGGGGTGGGGAAACACCATATATTTT
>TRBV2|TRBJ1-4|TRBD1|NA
CASRYRGVREKLFF
TGTGCCAGCAGGTACAGGGGGGTGAGAGAAAAACTGTTTTTT
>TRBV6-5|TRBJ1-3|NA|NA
CASSYSVPASGNTIYF
TGTGCCAGCAGTTACTCGGTTCCAGCTTCTGGAAACACCATATATTTT
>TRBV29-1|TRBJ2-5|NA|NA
CSAFQRGTQYF
TGCAGCGCTTTCCAACGGGGGACCCAGTACTTC
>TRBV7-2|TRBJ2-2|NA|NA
CASSLEGVGTGELFF
TGTGCCAGCAGCTTAGAGGGCGTCGGGACCGGGGAGCTGTTTTTT
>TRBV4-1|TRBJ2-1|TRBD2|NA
CASSQVAGPASSYNEQFF
TGCGCCAGCAGCCAAGTAGCGGGGCCAGCTAGCTCCTACAATGAGCAGTTCTTC
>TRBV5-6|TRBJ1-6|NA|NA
CASSLVVGSLSYNSPLHF
TGTGCCAGCAGCTTGGTGGTGGGGAGCCTTTCCTATAATTCACCCCTCCACTTT
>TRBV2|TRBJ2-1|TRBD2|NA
CASRGLARGSYNEQFF
TGTGCCAGCAGAGGACTAGCTCGGGGCTCCTACAATGAGCAGTTCTTC
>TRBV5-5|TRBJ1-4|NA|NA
CASSFGQLNEKLFF
TGTGCCAGCAGCTTCGGACAGCTTAATGAAAAACTGTTTTTT
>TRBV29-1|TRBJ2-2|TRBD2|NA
CSVAKREAGELFF
TGCAGCGTTGCAAAGCGGGAGGCCGGGGAGCTGTTTTTT
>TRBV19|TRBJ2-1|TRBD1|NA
CASSVAGTGAREQFF
TGTGCCAGTAGTGTCGCCGGGACAGGGGCCCGTGAGCAGTTCTTC
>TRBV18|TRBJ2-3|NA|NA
CASSPNNEDTQYF
TGTGCCAGCTCACCGAATAACGAAGATACGCAGTATTTT
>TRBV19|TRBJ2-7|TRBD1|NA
CASSIATGSEQYF
TGTGCCAGTAGTATTGCGACAGGGAGCGAGCAGTACTTC
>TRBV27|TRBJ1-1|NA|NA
CASSFGRGSEAFF
TGTGCCAGCAGTTTCGGGAGGGGGTCTGAAGCTTTCTTT